These T cell receptor beta chains were read from a single sample in a study of vaccination effects on CD4 cells after COVID-19. Profiled with immunoSEQ multiplex PCR; TCRdb holds only in-frame clones, not every one. The sample contains about 28,000 clones, over 65% of which appear only once. Antigens for these TCRs are unknown. Here the sequenced sample was CD4+ T cells from PBMCs cultured with HCoV-NL63 spike peptides, taken after COVID-19 vaccination. These receptors were collected from a human donor who received a COVID-19 vaccine. Both conserved end residues are part of each CDR3. A D gene is named only where the DNA matches it firmly. Clone sizes are given selectively: once, few, many, or a class where the clone is expanded.

clone size,V gene,CDR3 length,D gene,J gene,CDR3 protein,CDR3 DNA
few,TRBV9,15,.,TRBJ2-4,CASSVGIGGKNIQYF,TGTGCCAGCAGCGTAGGGATAGGGGGGAAAAACATTCAGTACTTC
.,TRBV10-3,13,.,TRBJ2-3,CAIMDGNTDTQYF,TGTGCCATCATGGACGGAAACACAGATACGCAGTATTTT
.,TRBV6-5,14,.,TRBJ2-7,CASFALADPYEQYF,TGTGCCAGCTTCGCGCTAGCCGACCCCTACGAGCAGTACTTC
.,TRBV19,12,.,TRBJ1-2,CASSMVNREHTF,TGTGCCAGTAGTATGGTGAATCGGGAGCACACCTTC
few,TRBV6-5,13,.,TRBJ1-1,CASHLGGNTEAFF,TGTGCCAGCCATCTAGGGGGGAACACTGAAGCTTTCTTT
.,TRBV5-1,14,.,TRBJ1-1,CASSLVEQNTEAFF,TGCGCCAGCAGCTTGGTAGAACAGAACACTGAAGCTTTCTTT
.,TRBV19,16,TRBD1,TRBJ2-2,CASSLYRGSNTGELFF,TGTGCCAGTAGTCTATACAGGGGATCGAACACCGGGGAGCTGTTTTTT
.,TRBV7-2,16,.,TRBJ1-6,CASSPRAGRLASPLHF,TGTGCCAGCAGCCCGCGAGCGGGGAGACTAGCTTCACCCCTCCACTTT
few,TRBV19,12,.,TRBJ1-3,CASMISGNTIYF,TGTGCCAGTATGATCTCTGGAAACACCATATATTTT
.,TRBV10-3,14,TRBD2,TRBJ2-3,CAVGFGGATDTQYF,TGTGCCGTCGGATTCGGGGGGGCCACAGATACGCAGTATTTT
.,TRBV5-4,15,TRBD2,TRBJ2-2,CATRVGGAGTGELFF,TGTGCCACCAGGGTCGGGGGGGCAGGCACCGGGGAGCTGTTTTTT
.,TRBV6-5,15,.,TRBJ2-7,CASSYSARAAYEQYF,TGTGCCAGCAGTTACTCGGCCCGGGCGGCCTACGAGCAGTACTTC
.,TRBV5-1,15,TRBD1,TRBJ2-2,CASRPTGGSAGELFF,TGCGCCAGCCGACCGACAGGGGGGTCCGCCGGGGAGCTGTTTTTT
.,TRBV6-5,13,.,TRBJ1-2,CASRDVGGYGYTF,TGTGCCAGCAGGGACGTTGGGGGTTATGGCTACACCTTC
.,TRBV28,12,.,TRBJ1-5,CASSYTAGTLHF,TGTGCCAGCAGTTATACCGCCGGGACATTGCATTTT
.,TRBV7-2,15,TRBD2,TRBJ2-5,CASSSGLRGVGTQYF,TGTGCCAGCAGCTCGGGACTACGGGGGGTAGGGACCCAGTACTTC